A single count supports the clone carrying this T cell receptor (beta chain). Germline values: CDR1 SGHTA, CDR2 FQGTGA. The CDR3 has 13 residues. Between the trimmed V and J ends, which lost 0 bases and 11 bases, there was a span of 13 bases. The data belong to a study of neurological immune-mediated disorders. TCRdb re-derived calls from the 5' RACE reads in MiXCR, one entry per CDR3 protein. The table shows around 78,000 distinct CDR3 sequences, with roughly 18% occurring only once. This TCR came from a woman aged 40 to 55 in good health. Sequencing was performed on PBMCs. The chain is built from TRBV7-3 and TRBJ1-1; D is unresolved. The CDR3 protein is CASSLTPQTAAFF. CDR3 in DNA: TGTGCCAGCAGCTTAACGCCCCAGACCGCGGCTTTCTTT. The full variable domain, its missing parts supplied by reference TRBV7-3 and TRBJ1-1, is GAGVSQTPSNKVTEKGKYVELRCDPISGHTALYWYRQSLGQGPEFLIYFQGTGAADDSGLPNDRFFAVRPEGSVSTLKIQRTERGDSAVYLCASSLTPQTAAFFGQGTRLTVV.